Listed below are T cell receptor beta chains from one sample, sequenced in a study of neurological immune-mediated disorders. TCRdb re-analysed the 5' RACE reads in MiXCR, keeping a single row per CDR3 protein. Counted here are some 66,000 distinct CDR3 sequences, 3% to 3.5% occurring once; the ten biggest clones make up under 4.5%. Specimen: PBMCs. These receptor sequences come from a man aged 35 to 55 with multiple sclerosis. Both conserved end residues are part of each CDR3. The D gene is left open where the match is weak. Clone size is stated in some rows and not others, as once, few, many or a class when expanded.

many	-	TRBV18	TRBJ2-7	TGTGCCAGCTCCGCCGGGGTTCCCGGGAACGAGCAGTACTTC	CASSAGVPGNEQYF
few	-	TRBV20-1	TRBJ1-5	TGCAGTGCTAGACCTACCCGAGGGAGTAGCAATCAGCCCCAGCATTTT	CSARPTRGSSNQPQHF
many	-	TRBV19	TRBJ2-5	TGTGCCAGTAGTATCGATGGGGAGGAGACCCAGTACTTC	CASSIDGEETQYF
many	TRBD1	TRBV10-3	TRBJ2-1	TGTGCCATCAGTGAGTCGACAGGGGGCGGCTACAATGAGCAGTTCTTC	CAISESTGGGYNEQFF
many	-	TRBV7-2	TRBJ2-7	TGTGCCAGCAGCGCCAGTCCGAGTCGCTTTAGCGAGCAGTACTTC	CASSASPSRFSEQYF
many	-	TRBV7-9	TRBJ1-1	TGTGCCAGCAGCCTGGAAGGGGGTAACACTGAAGCTTTCTTT	CASSLEGGNTEAFF
many	-	TRBV20-1	TRBJ2-5	TGCAGTGCGACGACTATCCAAGAGACCCAGTACTTC	CSATTIQETQYF
many	TRBD1	TRBV24-1	TRBJ2-2	TGTGCCACCAGTGATCCCGGGGGACAGGGGGTGTACACCGGGGAGCTGTTTTTT	CATSDPGGQGVYTGELFF
-	-	TRBV12-3/TRBV12-4	TRBJ2-1	TGTGCCAGCAGTCGGACGGGTTCCTACAATGAGCAGTTCTTC	CASSRTGSYNEQFF
many	-	TRBV2	TRBJ1-2	TGTGCCAGCACCGAACGGGGGAACTATGGCTACACCTTC	CASTERGNYGYTF
many	-	TRBV4-1	TRBJ2-7	TGCGCCAGCAGCCAAGATTATAAGGAACAGACTCACTACGAGCAGTACTTC	CASSQDYKEQTHYEQYF
many	TRBD1	TRBV6-5	TRBJ1-6	TGTGCCAGCAGTTACTCGCCTCGCCGGACAGGGGTTTCACCCCTCCACTTT	CASSYSPRRTGVSPLHF
many	-	TRBV20-1	TRBJ2-3	TGCAGTGCTGCAGCCACCGCTAGCACAGATACGCAGTATTTT	CSAAATASTDTQYF
many	TRBD1	TRBV15	TRBJ2-5	TGTGCCACCAGCAAAGGTTGGGGACAGGAAAGGGAAGAGACCCAGTACTTC	CATSKGWGQEREETQYF
many	-	TRBV20-1	TRBJ2-7	TGCAGTGCCAGGAGGGGGCCCTCCTACGAGCAGTACTTC	CSARRGPSYEQYF
-	-	TRBV20-1	TRBJ2-1	TGCAGTGCTAGAGATCTTGTTCCTTCGAGCTCCTACAATGAGCAGTTCTTC	CSARDLVPSSSYNEQFF
many	-	TRBV29-1	TRBJ2-2	TGCAGCGTTGAGGAGGGTCGAAGGACCGGGGAGCTGTTTTTT	CSVEEGRRTGELFF
many	TRBD2	TRBV14	TRBJ2-1	TGTGCCAGCAGCCAGCTAGCGGGTCGCTCCTACAATGAGCAGTTCTTC	CASSQLAGRSYNEQFF
many	-	TRBV20-1	TRBJ1-5	TGCAGTGCTAGCTTAGGGGGACCAGATCAGCCCCAGCATTTT	CSASLGGPDQPQHF
many	TRBD1	TRBV6-5	TRBJ1-2	TGTGCCAGCAGTACCCAGGGGGGGTATAACTATGGCTACACCTTC	CASSTQGGYNYGYTF
many	-	TRBV25-1	TRBJ2-7	TGTGCCAGCAGTGATGGACTACCCTTCTACGAGCAGTACTTC	CASSDGLPFYEQYF
many	-	TRBV20-1	TRBJ1-1	TGCAGTCAAAAGGGAACAGGCCTAAACACTGAAGCTTTCTTT	CSQKGTGLNTEAFF
many	TRBD1	TRBV5-1	TRBJ1-2	TGCGCCAGCAGCTTGAGGACAGGAGCTAACTATGGCTACACCTTC	CASSLRTGANYGYTF
many	-	TRBV27	TRBJ1-5	TGTGCCAGCAGTTTCATGGGGGAGGGGCAGCCCCAGCATTTT	CASSFMGEGQPQHF
many	TRBD2	TRBV11-2	TRBJ2-7	TGTGCCAGCAGCTTCCGAGGGGCTAGCGGGAAACTGGGGCAGTACTTC	CASSFRGASGKLGQYF
many	-	TRBV12-3/TRBV12-4	TRBJ2-7	TGTGCCAGCCACTTCGGGGGAGCAAGGGAGCAGTACTTC	CASHFGGAREQYF
many	-	TRBV29-1	TRBJ2-7	TGCAGCGTTACTCCTCCGGGGGCGCCTGGGAACGAGCAGTACTTC	CSVTPPGAPGNEQYF
many	-	TRBV20-1	TRBJ2-3	TGCAGTTCCCGAAACACAGATACGCAGTATTTT	CSSRNTDTQYF
many	TRBD2	TRBV5-1	TRBJ2-6	TGCGCCAGCACCGGACTAGCGGGAAGCTTTTATGGGGCCAACGTCCTGACTTTC	CASTGLAGSFYGANVLTF
many	-	TRBV24-1	TRBJ1-2	TGTGCCACCAGTGATTTTACCCAGGGATCGTGCTATGGCTACACCTTC	CATSDFTQGSCYGYTF
many	-	TRBV3-1	TRBJ2-7	TGTGCCAGCAGCCAAGGGGCGGGCGGGTTTGGCGAGCAGTACTTC	CASSQGAGGFGEQYF
many	TRBD2	TRBV5-1	TRBJ2-7	TGCGCCAGCAGCTCCACAATCTCGCGGGGGAGCTCCTACGAGCAGTACTTC	CASSSTISRGSSYEQYF
many	-	TRBV9	TRBJ2-3	TGTGCCAGCAGCGTAGGTGGGAAGCCAGATACGCAGTATTTT	CASSVGGKPDTQYF
many	TRBD2	TRBV7-9	TRBJ2-1	TGTGCCAGCAGTCCTACTAGCGGGAGGCACAATGAGCAGTTCTTC	CASSPTSGRHNEQFF
many	-	TRBV12-3/TRBV12-4	TRBJ2-7	TGTGCCAGCAGCCCAGGACCTTCCGCCGAGCAGTACTTC	CASSPGPSAEQYF
many	-	TRBV29-1	TRBJ1-2	TGCAGCGTTGGGGCTGGAGGGTACTATGGCTACACCTTC	CSVGAGGYYGYTF
many	-	TRBV5-1	TRBJ2-1	TGCGCCAGCAGCTTGGTTTCAGCCTACAATGAGCAGTTCTTC	CASSLVSAYNEQFF
many	-	TRBV10-2	TRBJ2-2	TGCGCCAGCAGTGCGTTCAGGGCGAACACCGGGGAGCTGTTTTTT	CASSAFRANTGELFF
many	TRBD2	TRBV25-1	TRBJ2-7	TGTGCCAGCAGTCCAGTAGCGGGCGAGCAGTACTTC	CASSPVAGEQYF
few	-	TRBV12-3/TRBV12-4	TRBJ2-1	TGTGCCAGCACCCCCCCACCAGTGGCCAAGTCCTACAATGAGCAGTTCTTC	CASTPPPVAKSYNEQFF
many	-	TRBV20-1	TRBJ2-7	TGCAGTGCTAGGTACCCACCTTACGAGCAGTACTTC	CSARYPPYEQYF
many	-	TRBV14	TRBJ2-3	TGTGCCAGCAGCCAAGGCTGGGGGATCTCCACAGATACGCAGTATTTT	CASSQGWGISTDTQYF
many	TRBD2	TRBV20-1	TRBJ2-5	TGCAGTGTTAGCGGGAGTAGAGAGACCCAGTACTTC	CSVSGSRETQYF
many	TRBD1	TRBV15	TRBJ1-4	TGTGCCACCAGCGAACGGGACAGGGGGAAGTTGGTTGAAAAACTGTTTTTT	CATSERDRGKLVEKLFF
many	-	TRBV20-1	TRBJ2-7	TGCAGTGCTAGCGGTACAAACTACGAGCAGTACTTC	CSASGTNYEQYF
-	TRBD1	TRBV12-3/TRBV12-4	TRBJ2-7	TGTGCCAGCAGTTCAAGACAGGGCCCCTACGAGCAGTACTTC	CASSSRQGPYEQYF
many	-	TRBV4-1	TRBJ2-7	TGCGCCAGCAGCCAAGAGGGGTTCTCCTACGAGCAGTACTTC	CASSQEGFSYEQYF
many	-	TRBV12-3/TRBV12-4	TRBJ2-2	TGTGCCAGTAAAGAGGGGAACACCGGGGAGCTGTTTTTT	CASKEGNTGELFF
many	-	TRBV2	TRBJ2-1	TGTGCCAGCAGTGAAGAGATGGGGGGCCAGAATGAGCAGTTCTTC	CASSEEMGGQNEQFF
many	-	TRBV28	TRBJ2-7	TGTGCCAGCACAAGGTTGGCCCCCGCCCACTACGAGCAGTACTTC	CASTRLAPAHYEQYF
many	-	TRBV20-1	TRBJ2-2	TGCAGTGCTATTAAGGCCGGGAACACCGGGGAGCTGTTTTTT	CSAIKAGNTGELFF
many	TRBD1	TRBV5-1	TRBJ2-3	TGCGCCAGCAGCTTGGGCGACAGGGGGGAAGATACGCAGTATTTT	CASSLGDRGEDTQYF
-	-	TRBV30	TRBJ2-3	TGTGCCTGGATCAGGGGCAGCACAGATACGCAGTATTTT	CAWIRGSTDTQYF
many	-	TRBV11-2	TRBJ1-1	TGTGCCAGCAGCTTAGACATAGGGGATGAAGCTTTCTTT	CASSLDIGDEAFF
many	-	TRBV29-1	TRBJ1-2	TGCAGCGTTGATGAGGTTGACCGTAACACCTTC	CSVDEVDRNTF
many	-	TRBV7-8	TRBJ2-1	TGTGCCAGCAGCTTTGAAAGAGCCATTGGCAATGAGCAGTTCTTC	CASSFERAIGNEQFF
many	TRBD2	TRBV24-1	TRBJ2-1	TGTGCCACCAGTGACCCAGTTGCTAGCGGGAGGGGAGCCTACAATGAGCAGTTCTTC	CATSDPVASGRGAYNEQFF
many	-	TRBV10-3	TRBJ1-1	TGTGCCATCAGTGAGCGGCAGGACGGTGAAGCTTTCTTT	CAISERQDGEAFF
few	-	TRBV7-9	TRBJ2-5	TGTGCCAGCAGCTTAGGCTCCCAGGGGGGCCGAGGGGGGACCCAGTACTTC	CASSLGSQGGRGGTQYF